The rows below give T cell receptor beta chains drawn from one sample of a study of blood T cell repertoires in COVID-19. Repertoires were generated with immunoSEQ multiplex PCR, while TCRdb's copy carries only in-frame clones and drops some. The sample lists roughly 260,000 clones, about 80% occurring once. What was sequenced was peripheral blood. Receptors were obtained from an elderly woman with active or convalescent COVID-19. CDR3s include the opening cysteine and the closing phenylalanine or tryptophan. A D gene is named only where the DNA matches it firmly. Clone size is shown for a subset of rows, as once, few, many or a class of expanded clone.

clone_size d_call j_call v_call cdr3_aa cdr3_nt
NA TRBD2 TRBJ2-1 TRBV15 CATSSEVQRGSGEQFF TGTGCCACCAGCAGTGAAGTTCAGCGGGGGTCGGGTGAGCAGTTCTTC
NA NA TRBJ2-7 TRBV28 CASSGGVMPYEQYF TGTGCCAGCAGTGGGGGCGTTATGCCCTACGAGCAGTACTTC
NA TRBD1 TRBJ2-1 TRBV5-6 CASSLMTGGAYNEQFF TGTGCCAGCAGCTTGATGACAGGGGGCGCGTACAATGAGCAGTTCTTC
NA TRBD1 TRBJ2-7 TRBV29-1 CSVEGQGVYEQYF TGCAGCGTTGAAGGACAGGGGGTGTACGAGCAGTACTTC
NA NA TRBJ1-2 TRBV6-1 CASSEWVDSYGYTF TGTGCCAGCAGTGAATGGGTGGACAGCTATGGCTACACCTTC
NA TRBD1 TRBJ2-3 TRBV27 CASSVTLRDRGILTDTQYF TGTGCCAGCAGCGTGACCCTCCGGGACAGGGGCATACTCACAGATACGCAGTATTTT
NA TRBD1 TRBJ1-4 TRBV15 CATSNPGQGPGATNEKLFF TGTGCCACCAGCAACCCCGGACAGGGCCCTGGCGCAACTAATGAAAAACTGTTTTTT
NA NA TRBJ2-7 TRBV25-1 CASSDQAAYEQYF TGTGCCAGCAGTGACCAGGCAGCCTACGAGCAGTACTTC
once TRBD1 TRBJ1-6 TRBV19 CATEWDRGTYNSPLHF TGTGCCACTGAGTGGGACAGGGGGACCTATAATTCACCCCTCCACTTT
NA NA TRBJ1-3 TRBV11-1 CASSSWTVGDTIYF TGTGCCAGCAGCTCCTGGACGGTCGGGGACACCATATATTTT
once NA TRBJ2-5 TRBV10-1 CASSESYTGGETQYF TGCGCCAGCAGTGAGTCTTATACTGGGGGGGAGACCCAGTACTTC
NA TRBD2 TRBJ2-5 TRBV3-1/TRBV3-2 CASSLGLAGGETQYF TGTGCCAGCAGCCTGGGACTAGCGGGAGGAGAGACCCAGTACTTC